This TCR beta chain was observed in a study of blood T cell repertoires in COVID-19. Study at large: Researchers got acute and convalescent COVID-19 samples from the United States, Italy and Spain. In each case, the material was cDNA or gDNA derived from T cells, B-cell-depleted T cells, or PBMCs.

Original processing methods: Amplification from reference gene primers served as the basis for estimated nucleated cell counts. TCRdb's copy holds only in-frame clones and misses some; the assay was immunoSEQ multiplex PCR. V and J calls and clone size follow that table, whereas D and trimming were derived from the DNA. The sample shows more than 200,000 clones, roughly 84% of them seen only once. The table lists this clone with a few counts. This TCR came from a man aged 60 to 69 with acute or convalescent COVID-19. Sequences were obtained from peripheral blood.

CDR3: CASRAPTGNTEAFF. CDR3 DNA sequence: TGTGCCAGCAGGGCCCCGACGGGGAACACTGAAGCTTTCTTT. The genes are TRBV6-5 and TRBJ1-1; no clear D. The CDR3 runs 14 residues. CDR1 is MNHEY, CDR2 SVGAGI, per germline. The V end was cut by 6 bases, the J end by 1 base, with 12 bases between.